This T cell receptor (beta chain) appears in the sequencing data of a study of T cells after yellow fever vaccination. Looking at the study overall: SMART-Seq v4 Ultra Low Input prepared libraries from low-cell fractions. Points from the study as a whole: Reappearing after the booster were most of the clones from primary vaccination (around 95% CD4, 85% to 90% CD8). A small proportion of clonotypes was detected in both the CD4 and CD8 compartments.

This clonotype was seen only a few times. The target antigen is unknown. TCRdb passed the 5' RACE reads through MiXCR, listing each CDR3 protein once. The sample includes 600,000 to 750,000 distinct CDR3 sequences, more than 9% of them seen just once. The source material was PBMCs, sampled on the day of the yellow fever booster vaccination. The clonotype originates from a young man who received the YFV17D yellow fever vaccine.

The CDR3 protein is CASSLSYDSSYNEQFF. DNA of the CDR3: TGTGCCAGCAGCTTAAGTTACGATAGCTCCTACAATGAGCAGTTCTTC. The rearrangement joins TRBV11-3 to TRBJ2-1; no clear D gene. CDR1 is SGHNT, CDR2 YENEEA, per germline. The V gene lost 2 bases and the J gene lost 0 bases, with 11 bases spanning the gap. This CDR3 has 16 amino acids.